These 9 T cell receptor beta chains share one sample of origin, sequenced in a study of blood T cell repertoires in COVID-19. Data came from immunoSEQ multiplex PCR; TCRdb stores just in-frame clones and leaves some out. Of 60,000 to 75,000 clones listed, around 87% are singletons. Sample: peripheral blood. The receptors originated from a man aged 55-75 years with acute or convalescent COVID-19.

CDR3 nucleotide sequence: TGTGCCAGCAGTCTCCCTCCGACGGGGACACGCGGCTACACCTTC. Its protein is CASSLPPTGTRGYTF. The chain uses TRBV6-2 or TRBV6-3 and TRBJ1-2; weak D call: TRBD1 (6 bases). The CDR3 has 15 amino acids. V was clipped by 5 bases and J by 8 bases, with 21 bases between them. CDR1 is MNHEY, CDR2 SVGEGT, per germline.

This clone appeared once. The chain is built from TRBV28 and TRBJ2-5; 12 bases are shared with TRBD2. CDR3 length equals 14 residues. Germline-derived CDR1 and CDR2 are MDHEN and SYDVKM. Germline trimming cut 5 bases from V and 5 bases from J; bases unmatched to any gene: 3. The CDR3 is CASSTSGGIETQYF. In DNA form, the CDR3 reads TGTGCCAGCAGTACTAGCGGGGGGATCGAGACCCAGTACTTC.

V and J are TRBV25-1 and TRBJ2-3, with TRBD2 identical over 13 bases. J lost 0 bases, V lost 3 bases, and 6 bases had no gene match. CDR1 and CDR2 from the germline V gene are MGHDK and SYGVNS. The CDR3 length is 18 residues. CDR3 region: CASSEGGTSGVSTDTQYF. CDR3 in DNA: TGTGCCAGCAGTGAGGGGGGGACTAGCGGGGTGAGCACAGATACGCAGTATTTT.

The chain combines TRBV6-4 with TRBJ1-5, with D uncertain. Germline values: CDR1 MRHNA, CDR2 SNTAGT. V lost 7 bases, J lost 5 bases, and 9 bases lay in between. The CDR3 has 12 residues. The CDR3 reads CASIESDQPQHF. CDR3 in DNA: TGTGCCAGCATAGAGAGCGATCAGCCCCAGCATTTT.

The chain joins TRBV6-5 to TRBJ1-5; D is perhaps TRBD1 (5 bases). The CDR3 consists of 15 residues. Germline V CDR1 and CDR2: MNHEY, SVGAGI. The V end lost 3 bases, the J end lost 0 bases, and 9 bases lay between the germline ends. The CDR3: CASSYDRSSNQPQHF. In DNA, the CDR3 is TGTGCCAGCAGTTATGACAGAAGTAGCAATCAGCCCCAGCATTTT.

This clone came up a few times. This chain uses TRBV29-1 with TRBJ1-2, with TRBD1 matching over 11 bases. This CDR3 comprises 16 residues. Losses at the gene ends were 7 bases for V and 8 bases for J; bases not matched to a gene: 18. Germline CDR1 is SQVTM and CDR2 is ANQGSEA. In DNA, the CDR3 is TGCAGCGCTGGGGACCCTCTCGGACAGGGGGCGGAAGGCTACACCTTC. Translation gives CSAGDPLGQGAEGYTF.

V is TRBV6-1 and J is TRBJ1-6; maybe TRBD1 (6 bases). Germline CDR1 MNHNS, CDR2 SASEGT. Trimming removed 4 bases from V and 5 bases from J, with 18 bases in between. This CDR3 comprises 17 residues. The CDR3 here is CASSGSRAGVNNSPLHF. Here the CDR3 DNA reads TGTGCCAGCAGTGGGAGTAGGGCAGGGGTTAATAATTCACCCCTCCACTTT.

V usage is TRBV4-3 and J usage is TRBJ1-6; 8 bases are shared with TRBD1. Germline V gene lookup returns CDR1 LGHNA and CDR2 YSLEER. J was trimmed by 4 bases and V by 3 bases; bases with no gene match: 5. CDR3 length equals 16 residues. The CDR3 spells CASSHGQGQYNSPLHF. The CDR3 DNA reads TGCGCCAGCAGCCACGGACAGGGCCAATATAATTCACCCCTCCACTTT.

The chain is built from TRBV5-5 and TRBJ1-3, with 10 bases matching TRBD1. The CDR3 extends over 16 amino acids. Germline CDR1 is SGHKS and CDR2 is YYEKEE (reference sequence). Trimming took 3 bases from V and 4 from J; bases not matched to a gene: 7. CDR3 region: CASSSTGGLNGNTIYF. CDR3 in DNA: TGTGCCAGCAGCTCGACAGGGGGCCTCAACGGAAACACCATATATTTT.